Listed below are T cell receptor beta chains from one sample, sequenced in a study of T cells in tumors after PD-1 blockade. The protocol was immunoSEQ multiplex PCR, while the TCRdb copy is restricted to in-frame clones and leaves out a portion. The sample gives around 45,000 clones, under 85% of which show up once; around 9.3% is in the top ten. The source material was PBMCs, sampled before anti-PD-1 therapy. The receptors come from a human donor with advanced basal cell or squamous cell carcinoma (not recorded which). Both conserved end residues are part of each CDR3. A D gene is named only where the DNA matches it firmly. The size entry is marked missing in some rows and otherwise reads once, few, many or a size class.

clone_size: -; d_call: -; j_call: TRBJ2-6; v_call: TRBV7-2; cdr3_nt: TGTGCCAGCAGCTCTCGGGTGGGCGCAGGGGCCAACGTCCTGACTTTC; cdr3_aa: CASSSRVGAGANVLTF
clone_size: -; d_call: TRBD1; j_call: TRBJ2-7; v_call: TRBV27; cdr3_nt: TGTGCCAACCCAAGGGGGCAGGTGAACACCTACGAGCAGTACTTC; cdr3_aa: CANPRGQVNTYEQYF
clone_size: -; d_call: -; j_call: TRBJ1-2; v_call: TRBV19; cdr3_nt: TGTGCCAGTAGTATAGGTCGAGAGACAGAGGGCCTAGGCTATGGCTACACCTTC; cdr3_aa: CASSIGRETEGLGYGYTF
clone_size: -; d_call: -; j_call: TRBJ2-6; v_call: TRBV6-2/TRBV6-3; cdr3_nt: TGTGCCAGCAGTTATGGGTTTTGGAAGGGGCTTGGGGCCAACGTCCTGACTTTC; cdr3_aa: CASSYGFWKGLGANVLTF
clone_size: once; d_call: -; j_call: TRBJ2-1; v_call: TRBV5-6; cdr3_nt: TGTGCCAGCAGCTTGGGTCCGCCAGGTTCCTACAATGAGCAGTTCTTC; cdr3_aa: CASSLGPPGSYNEQFF
clone_size: -; d_call: TRBD2; j_call: TRBJ2-5; v_call: TRBV7-3; cdr3_nt: TGTGCCAGCAGCTTAGGCGGGGGGCTTCACCAAGAGACCCAGTACTTC; cdr3_aa: CASSLGGGLHQETQYF
clone_size: -; d_call: -; j_call: TRBJ1-5; v_call: TRBV6-5; cdr3_nt: TGTGCCAGCAGTTACTCTTTGACGAATCAGCCCCAGCATTTT; cdr3_aa: CASSYSLTNQPQHF
clone_size: -; d_call: -; j_call: TRBJ2-3; v_call: TRBV10-1; cdr3_nt: TGCGCCAGCAGTGAGTCCGTAGGCTCAACAGGGGATACGCAGTATTTT; cdr3_aa: CASSESVGSTGDTQYF
clone_size: -; d_call: TRBD2; j_call: TRBJ2-7; v_call: TRBV19; cdr3_nt: TGTGCCAGCCTGGTAGCGGGAGTAGACGAGCAGTACTTC; cdr3_aa: CASLVAGVDEQYF
clone_size: -; d_call: TRBD2; j_call: TRBJ2-7; v_call: TRBV5-4; cdr3_nt: TGTGCCAGCAGCTTACTCATAGCGGGAGAATCCTACGAGCAGTACTTC; cdr3_aa: CASSLLIAGESYEQYF
clone_size: -; d_call: TRBD1; j_call: TRBJ2-7; v_call: TRBV27; cdr3_nt: TGTGCCAGCAGTTACGCAGGGGGCGAGCAGTACTTC; cdr3_aa: CASSYAGGEQYF
clone_size: few; d_call: -; j_call: TRBJ1-4; v_call: TRBV19; cdr3_nt: TGTGCCAGTAGTATTAACAGTCGGGAAAAACTGTTTTTT; cdr3_aa: CASSINSREKLFF
clone_size: few; d_call: -; j_call: TRBJ1-2; v_call: TRBV5-4; cdr3_nt: TGTGCCAGCAGCGCCCCGTGGGGCGAAGATGGCTACACCTTC; cdr3_aa: CASSAPWGEDGYTF
clone_size: -; d_call: TRBD1; j_call: TRBJ2-5; v_call: TRBV7-3; cdr3_nt: TGTGCCAGCAGCTTGGGACAGGGTGATGGGACCCAGTACTTC; cdr3_aa: CASSLGQGDGTQYF
clone_size: -; d_call: TRBD1; j_call: TRBJ1-5; v_call: TRBV19; cdr3_nt: TGTGCCAGCCGAGACAGGGACAATCAGCCTCAGCATTTT; cdr3_aa: CASRDRDNQPQHF
clone_size: -; d_call: -; j_call: TRBJ1-1; v_call: TRBV7-9; cdr3_nt: TGTGCCAGCAGCTTAGTTCCAGGGTCAACTGAAGCTTTCTTT; cdr3_aa: CASSLVPGSTEAFF
clone_size: few; d_call: -; j_call: TRBJ1-2; v_call: TRBV6-6; cdr3_nt: TGTGCCAGCAGTTACTCGCAGGGTCCGTACTATGGCTACACCTTC; cdr3_aa: CASSYSQGPYYGYTF
clone_size: few; d_call: TRBD2; j_call: TRBJ2-7; v_call: TRBV6-5; cdr3_nt: TGTGCCAGCAGTTACAGGACTAGCGGGGGGTACGAGCAGTACTTC; cdr3_aa: CASSYRTSGGYEQYF
clone_size: few; d_call: -; j_call: TRBJ2-1; v_call: TRBV7-8; cdr3_nt: TGTGCCAGCAGCCGTTCGGGGACGTCCTACAATGAGCAGTTCTTC; cdr3_aa: CASSRSGTSYNEQFF
clone_size: -; d_call: -; j_call: TRBJ2-7; v_call: TRBV6-4; cdr3_nt: TGTCACTTCTCCTACGAGCAGTACTTC; cdr3_aa: CHFSYEQYF
clone_size: -; d_call: -; j_call: TRBJ2-5; v_call: TRBV5-1; cdr3_nt: TGCGCCAGCATTCCAGAGACCCAGTACTTC; cdr3_aa: CASIPETQYF
clone_size: -; d_call: -; j_call: TRBJ2-5; v_call: TRBV9; cdr3_nt: TGTGCCAGCAGCGTAAGAGGGGGAGAGACCCAGTACTTC; cdr3_aa: CASSVRGGETQYF
clone_size: -; d_call: -; j_call: TRBJ1-3; v_call: TRBV6-6; cdr3_nt: TGTGCCAGCAGTTACGCTGGGGACACCATATATTTT; cdr3_aa: CASSYAGDTIYF
clone_size: -; d_call: -; j_call: TRBJ1-4; v_call: TRBV4-2; cdr3_nt: TGTGCCAGCAGTGGGGGGCCTAATGAAAAACTGTTTTTT; cdr3_aa: CASSGGPNEKLFF
clone_size: -; d_call: -; j_call: TRBJ1-1; v_call: TRBV2; cdr3_nt: TGTGCCAGCAGTGATGGACAGCCCAACACTGAAGCTTTCTTT; cdr3_aa: CASSDGQPNTEAFF
clone_size: -; d_call: -; j_call: TRBJ2-7; v_call: TRBV10-3; cdr3_nt: TGTGCCATCAGTGAGGTGTCGGGTGATAGGGAGCAGTACTTC; cdr3_aa: CAISEVSGDREQYF
clone_size: -; d_call: -; j_call: TRBJ1-6; v_call: TRBV11-1; cdr3_nt: TGTGCCAGCAGCTCTGGACGGAACGCCTATAATTCACCCCTCCACTTT; cdr3_aa: CASSSGRNAYNSPLHF
clone_size: -; d_call: -; j_call: TRBJ1-1; v_call: TRBV7-9; cdr3_nt: TGTGCCAGCATCCAAACACCGAACACTGAAGCTTTCTTT; cdr3_aa: CASIQTPNTEAFF
clone_size: -; d_call: -; j_call: TRBJ2-3; v_call: TRBV15; cdr3_nt: TGTGCCACCAGCAGTGTGTCCAGGGTCGGAGATACGCAGTATTTT; cdr3_aa: CATSSVSRVGDTQYF
clone_size: -; d_call: -; j_call: TRBJ1-1; v_call: TRBV28; cdr3_nt: TGTGCCAGCAGTTCACAGGGCTTATCGGCTTTCTTT; cdr3_aa: CASSSQGLSAFF
clone_size: few; d_call: -; j_call: TRBJ1-1; v_call: TRBV4-1; cdr3_nt: TGCGCCAGCAGCCAAGGGTGGGGTACGAACACTGAAGCTTTCTTT; cdr3_aa: CASSQGWGTNTEAFF
clone_size: -; d_call: -; j_call: TRBJ1-5; v_call: TRBV7-9; cdr3_nt: TGTGCCAGCAGCCCTGGGGGGGACACAAATCAGCCCCAGCATTTT; cdr3_aa: CASSPGGDTNQPQHF
clone_size: few; d_call: -; j_call: TRBJ2-3; v_call: TRBV7-2; cdr3_nt: TGTGCCAGCAGCTCGACCCGGGTCCTTTTGGATACGCAGTATTTT; cdr3_aa: CASSSTRVLLDTQYF
clone_size: -; d_call: TRBD1; j_call: TRBJ2-5; v_call: TRBV5-6; cdr3_nt: TGTGCCAGCAGCTTGGAAGGCAGGGGGTCTGGGACCCAGTACTTC; cdr3_aa: CASSLEGRGSGTQYF
clone_size: once; d_call: -; j_call: TRBJ2-3; v_call: TRBV14; cdr3_nt: TGTGCCAGCAGCCAAGATTTGAGACATACGCAGTATTTT; cdr3_aa: CASSQDLRHTQYF
clone_size: -; d_call: -; j_call: TRBJ1-2; v_call: TRBV27; cdr3_nt: TGTGCCTCTCGGGGAGGGCAGGAATTTTTCTATGGCTACACCTTC; cdr3_aa: CASRGGQEFFYGYTF
clone_size: few; d_call: -; j_call: TRBJ1-1; v_call: TRBV28; cdr3_nt: TGTGCCAGCAGTCCTAGTAACACTGAAGCTTTCTTT; cdr3_aa: CASSPSNTEAFF
clone_size: once; d_call: -; j_call: TRBJ1-1; v_call: TRBV19; cdr3_nt: TGTGCCAGTAGTATTGCCCGGGCGGCTGAAGCTTTCTTT; cdr3_aa: CASSIARAAEAFF
clone_size: -; d_call: TRBD1; j_call: TRBJ2-1; v_call: TRBV15; cdr3_nt: TGTGCCACCCTTACCGACAGGGGGATGTACAATGAGCAGTTCTTC; cdr3_aa: CATLTDRGMYNEQFF
clone_size: -; d_call: -; j_call: TRBJ2-2; v_call: TRBV11-3; cdr3_nt: TGTGCCAGCACCCTGAGGTCAAGGGCCGGGGAGCTGTTTTTT; cdr3_aa: CASTLRSRAGELFF
clone_size: -; d_call: -; j_call: TRBJ2-2; v_call: TRBV11-1; cdr3_nt: TGTGCCAGCAGCATTAGCGTTTTCACCGGGGAGCTGTTTTTT; cdr3_aa: CASSISVFTGELFF
clone_size: few; d_call: -; j_call: TRBJ2-1; v_call: TRBV9; cdr3_nt: TGTGCCAGCAGCGTAGCTACGGGATTTAGCAATGAGCAGTTCTTC; cdr3_aa: CASSVATGFSNEQFF
clone_size: -; d_call: -; j_call: TRBJ2-5; v_call: TRBV7-8; cdr3_nt: TGTGCCAGCAGCGCGACACCCCAGAAGACCCAGTACTTC; cdr3_aa: CASSATPQKTQYF
clone_size: -; d_call: -; j_call: TRBJ1-2; v_call: TRBV6-6; cdr3_nt: TGTGCCAGCAGCGCAGGGAGCTATGGCTACACCTTC; cdr3_aa: CASSAGSYGYTF
clone_size: -; d_call: -; j_call: TRBJ1-4; v_call: TRBV5-8; cdr3_nt: TGTGCCAGCAGCTTAGGGAGATCAACTAATGAAAAACTGTTTTTT; cdr3_aa: CASSLGRSTNEKLFF
clone_size: -; d_call: -; j_call: TRBJ2-5; v_call: TRBV14; cdr3_nt: TGTGCCAGCAGCCACTTTGGGGGTCTTCAAGAGACCCAGTACTTC; cdr3_aa: CASSHFGGLQETQYF
clone_size: -; d_call: TRBD1; j_call: TRBJ2-5; v_call: TRBV20-1; cdr3_nt: TGCAGTGCTAGTGCGGTTTCGGGGACAGGGACGACCCAGTACTTC; cdr3_aa: CSASAVSGTGTTQYF
clone_size: -; d_call: -; j_call: TRBJ2-5; v_call: TRBV7-3; cdr3_nt: TGTGCCAGCAGCTTAAGTGGCGGGGCGGAGACCCAGTACTTC; cdr3_aa: CASSLSGGAETQYF
clone_size: -; d_call: -; j_call: TRBJ1-5; v_call: TRBV5-6; cdr3_nt: TGTGCCAGCAGCTTGACCGGGGGGCCCCAGCATTTT; cdr3_aa: CASSLTGGPQHF